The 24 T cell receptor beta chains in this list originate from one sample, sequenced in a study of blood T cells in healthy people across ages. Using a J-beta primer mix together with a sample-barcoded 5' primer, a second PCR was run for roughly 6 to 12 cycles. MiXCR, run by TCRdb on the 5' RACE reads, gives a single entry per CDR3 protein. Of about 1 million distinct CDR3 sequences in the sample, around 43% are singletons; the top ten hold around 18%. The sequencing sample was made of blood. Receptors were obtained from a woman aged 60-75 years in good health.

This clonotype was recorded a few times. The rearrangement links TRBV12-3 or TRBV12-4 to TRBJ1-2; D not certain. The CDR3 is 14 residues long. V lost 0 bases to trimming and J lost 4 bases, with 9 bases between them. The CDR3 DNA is TGTGCCAGCAGTTTAGCTATAGGTAGCTATGGCTACACCTTC. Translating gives CASSLAIGSYGYTF.

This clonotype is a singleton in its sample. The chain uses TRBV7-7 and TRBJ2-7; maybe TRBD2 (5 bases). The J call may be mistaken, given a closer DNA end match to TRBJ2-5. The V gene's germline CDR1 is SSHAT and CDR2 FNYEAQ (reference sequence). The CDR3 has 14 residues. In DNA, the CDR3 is TGTGCCAGCAGCCTCCTAGGCCCGGGGGAGACCCAGTACTTC. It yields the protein CASSLLGPGETQYF.

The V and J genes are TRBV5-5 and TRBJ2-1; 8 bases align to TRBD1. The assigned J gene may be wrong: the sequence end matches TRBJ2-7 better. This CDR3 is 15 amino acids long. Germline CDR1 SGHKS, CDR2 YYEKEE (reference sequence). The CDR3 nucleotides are TGTGCCAGCAGCTACAGGCAGGGGGCCCCCAATGAGCAGTACTTC. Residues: CASSYRQGAPNEQYF.

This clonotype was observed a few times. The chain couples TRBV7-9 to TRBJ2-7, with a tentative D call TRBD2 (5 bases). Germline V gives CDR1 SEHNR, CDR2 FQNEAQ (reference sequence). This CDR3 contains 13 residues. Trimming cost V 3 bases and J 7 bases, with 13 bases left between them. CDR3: CASSFAGAIEQYF. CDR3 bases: TGTGCCAGCAGCTTCGCGGGCGCAATTGAGCAGTACTTC.

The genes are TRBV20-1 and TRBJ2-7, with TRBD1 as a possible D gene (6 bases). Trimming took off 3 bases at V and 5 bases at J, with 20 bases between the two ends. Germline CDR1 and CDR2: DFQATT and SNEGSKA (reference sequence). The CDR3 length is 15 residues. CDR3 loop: CSARGAFGGFDEQYF. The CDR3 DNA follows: TGCAGTGCTAGGGGGGCCTTTGGAGGTTTCGACGAGCAGTACTTC.

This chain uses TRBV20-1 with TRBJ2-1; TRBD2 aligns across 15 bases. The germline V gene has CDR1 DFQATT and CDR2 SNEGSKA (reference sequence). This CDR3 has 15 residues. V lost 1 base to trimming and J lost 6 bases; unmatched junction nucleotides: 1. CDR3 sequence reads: CSARGTSGRANEQFF. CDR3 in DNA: TGCAGTGCTAGAGGGACTAGCGGGAGGGCCAATGAGCAGTTCTTC.

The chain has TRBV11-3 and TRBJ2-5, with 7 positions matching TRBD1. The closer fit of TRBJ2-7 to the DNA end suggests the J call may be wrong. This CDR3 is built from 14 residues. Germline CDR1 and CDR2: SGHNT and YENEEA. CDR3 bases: TGTGCCAGCAGCATTAGTGGGACAGCCCACGAGCAGTACTTC. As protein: CASSISGTAHEQYF.

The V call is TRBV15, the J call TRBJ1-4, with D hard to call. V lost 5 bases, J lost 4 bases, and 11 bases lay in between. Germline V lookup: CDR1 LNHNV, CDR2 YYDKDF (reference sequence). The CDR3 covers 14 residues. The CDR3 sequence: CATSLRAVNEKLFF. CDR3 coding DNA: TGTGCCACCAGCCTCCGGGCCGTTAATGAAAAACTGTTTTTT.

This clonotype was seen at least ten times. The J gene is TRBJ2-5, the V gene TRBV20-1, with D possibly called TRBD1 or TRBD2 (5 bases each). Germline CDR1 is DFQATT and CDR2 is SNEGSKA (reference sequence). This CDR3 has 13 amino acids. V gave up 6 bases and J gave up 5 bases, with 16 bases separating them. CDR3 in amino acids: CSARPAAGETQYF. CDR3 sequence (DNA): TGCAGTGCCCGTCCAGCGGCAGGGGAGACCCAGTACTTC.

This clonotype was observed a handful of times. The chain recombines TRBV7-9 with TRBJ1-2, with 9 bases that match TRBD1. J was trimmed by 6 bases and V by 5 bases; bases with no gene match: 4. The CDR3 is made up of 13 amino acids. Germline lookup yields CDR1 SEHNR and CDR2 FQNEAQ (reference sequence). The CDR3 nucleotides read TGTGCCAGCAGCGCCCGGACAGGGGATGGCTACACCTTC. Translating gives CASSARTGDGYTF.

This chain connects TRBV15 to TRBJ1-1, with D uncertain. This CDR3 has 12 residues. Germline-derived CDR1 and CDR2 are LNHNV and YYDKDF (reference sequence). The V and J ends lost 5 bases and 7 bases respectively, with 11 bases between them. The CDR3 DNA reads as TGTGCCACCAGCCGCGAAACGGGTGAAGCTTTCTTT. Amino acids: CATSRETGEAFF.

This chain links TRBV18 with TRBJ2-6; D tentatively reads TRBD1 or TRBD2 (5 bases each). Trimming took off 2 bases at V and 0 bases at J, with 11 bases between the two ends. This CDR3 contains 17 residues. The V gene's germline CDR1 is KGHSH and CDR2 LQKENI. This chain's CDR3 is CASSPRGGGSGANVLTF. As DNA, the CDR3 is TGTGCCAGCTCACCAAGGGGCGGAGGCTCTGGGGCCAACGTCCTGACTTTC.

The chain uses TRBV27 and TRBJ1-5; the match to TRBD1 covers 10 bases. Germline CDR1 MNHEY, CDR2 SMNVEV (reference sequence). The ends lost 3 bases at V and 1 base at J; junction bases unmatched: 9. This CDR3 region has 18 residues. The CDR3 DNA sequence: TGTGCCAGCAGTTTGTTTGGGGACAGGGGATACAGCAATCAGCCCCAGCATTTT. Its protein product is CASSLFGDRGYSNQPQHF.

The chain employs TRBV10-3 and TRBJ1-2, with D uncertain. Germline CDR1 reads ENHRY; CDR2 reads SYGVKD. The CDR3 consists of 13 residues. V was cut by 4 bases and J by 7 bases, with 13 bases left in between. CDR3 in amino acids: CAISGPGSAGYTF. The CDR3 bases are TGTGCCATCAGTGGCCCCGGGAGCGCTGGCTACACCTTC.

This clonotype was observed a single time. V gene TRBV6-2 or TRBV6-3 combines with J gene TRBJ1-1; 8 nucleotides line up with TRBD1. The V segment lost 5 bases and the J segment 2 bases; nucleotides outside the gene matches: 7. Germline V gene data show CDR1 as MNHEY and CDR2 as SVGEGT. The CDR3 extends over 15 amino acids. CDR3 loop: CASSDTGTGNTEAFF. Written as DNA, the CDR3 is TGTGCCAGCAGTGACACCGGGACAGGCAACACTGAAGCTTTCTTT.

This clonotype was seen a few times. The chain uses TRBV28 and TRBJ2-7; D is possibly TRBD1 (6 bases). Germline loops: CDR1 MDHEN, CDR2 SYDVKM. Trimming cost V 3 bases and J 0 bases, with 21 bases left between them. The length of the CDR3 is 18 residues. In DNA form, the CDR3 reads TGTGCCAGCAGTTTTTCCCACACCGACAGGTCTAGCTCCTACGAGCAGTACTTC. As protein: CASSFSHTDRSSSYEQYF.

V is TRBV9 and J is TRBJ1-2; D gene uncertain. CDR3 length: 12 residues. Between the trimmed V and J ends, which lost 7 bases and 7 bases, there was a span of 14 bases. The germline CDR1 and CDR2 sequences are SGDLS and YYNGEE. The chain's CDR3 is CASEDRAAGYTF. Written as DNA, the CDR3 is TGTGCCAGCGAGGATCGGGCGGCTGGCTACACCTTC.

CDR3 sequence reads: CASSQDLLAGAWQYF. The CDR3 region has the DNA TGCGCCAGCAGCCAAGATCTCCTAGCGGGAGCTTGGCAGTACTTC. This chain joins TRBV4-1 and TRBJ2-7, with 10 nucleotides matching TRBD2. The CDR3 contains 15 residues. Trimming at V came to 0 bases and at J to 9 bases, leaving 8 bases not matched to a gene. CDR1 and CDR2 from the germline V gene are MGHRA and YSYEKL.

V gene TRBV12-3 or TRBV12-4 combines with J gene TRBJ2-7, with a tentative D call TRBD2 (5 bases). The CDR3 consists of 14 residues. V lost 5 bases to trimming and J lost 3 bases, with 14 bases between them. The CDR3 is CASSGSGNRYEQYF. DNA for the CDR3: TGTGCCAGCAGTGGTTCCGGGAACCGCTACGAGCAGTACTTC.

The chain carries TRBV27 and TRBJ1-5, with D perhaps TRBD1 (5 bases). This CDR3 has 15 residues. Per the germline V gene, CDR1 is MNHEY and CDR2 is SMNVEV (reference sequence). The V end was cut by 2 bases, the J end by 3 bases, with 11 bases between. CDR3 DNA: TGTGCCAGCAGTTTAAGGCAGGGTATCAATCAGCCCCAGCATTTT. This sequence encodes CASSLRQGINQPQHF.

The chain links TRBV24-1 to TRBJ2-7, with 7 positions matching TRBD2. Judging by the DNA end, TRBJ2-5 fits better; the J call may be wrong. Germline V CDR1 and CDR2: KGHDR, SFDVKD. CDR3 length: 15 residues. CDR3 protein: CATSDSREYQETQYF. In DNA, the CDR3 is TGTGCCACCAGTGATTCGCGGGAGTATCAAGAGACCCAGTACTTC.

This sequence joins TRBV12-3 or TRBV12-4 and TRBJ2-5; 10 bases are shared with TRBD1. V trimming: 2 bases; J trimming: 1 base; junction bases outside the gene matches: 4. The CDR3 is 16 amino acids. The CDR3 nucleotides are TGTGCCAGCAGTTTATGGGGGACAGGGGTCCAAGAGACCCAGTACTTC. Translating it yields CASSLWGTGVQETQYF.

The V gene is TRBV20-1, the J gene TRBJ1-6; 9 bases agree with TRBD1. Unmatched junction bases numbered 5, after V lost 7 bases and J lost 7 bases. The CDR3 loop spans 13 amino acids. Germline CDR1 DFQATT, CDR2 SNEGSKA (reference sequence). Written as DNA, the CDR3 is TGCAGTGTAGGACAGGGGCCGAATTCACCCCTCCACTTT. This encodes CSVGQGPNSPLHF.

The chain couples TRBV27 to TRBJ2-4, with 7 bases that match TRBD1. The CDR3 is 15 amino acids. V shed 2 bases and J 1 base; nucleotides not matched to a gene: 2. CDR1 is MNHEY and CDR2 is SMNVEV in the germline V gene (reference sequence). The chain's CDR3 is CASSLKGAAKNIQYF. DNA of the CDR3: TGTGCCAGCAGTTTAAAGGGGGCGGCCAAAAACATTCAGTACTTC.